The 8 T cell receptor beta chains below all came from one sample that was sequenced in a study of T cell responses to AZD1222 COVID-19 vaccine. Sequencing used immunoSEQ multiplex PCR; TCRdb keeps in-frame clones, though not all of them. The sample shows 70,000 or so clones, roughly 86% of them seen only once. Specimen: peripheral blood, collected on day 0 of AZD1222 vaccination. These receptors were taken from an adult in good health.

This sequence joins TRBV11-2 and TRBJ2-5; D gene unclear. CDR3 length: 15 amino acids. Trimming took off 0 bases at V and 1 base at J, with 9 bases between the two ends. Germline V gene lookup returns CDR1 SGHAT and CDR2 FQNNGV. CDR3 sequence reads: CASSLEGRTQETQYF. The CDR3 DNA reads TGTGCCAGCAGCTTAGAAGGCAGGACCCAAGAGACCCAGTACTTC.

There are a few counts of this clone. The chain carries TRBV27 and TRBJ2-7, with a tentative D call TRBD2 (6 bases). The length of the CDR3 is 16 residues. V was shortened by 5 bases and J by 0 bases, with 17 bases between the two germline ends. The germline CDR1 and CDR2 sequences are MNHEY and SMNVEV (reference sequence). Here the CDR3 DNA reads TGTGCCAGCAGTCCGAACTTTAGCGGTACCTCCTACGAGCAGTACTTC. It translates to CASSPNFSGTSYEQYF.

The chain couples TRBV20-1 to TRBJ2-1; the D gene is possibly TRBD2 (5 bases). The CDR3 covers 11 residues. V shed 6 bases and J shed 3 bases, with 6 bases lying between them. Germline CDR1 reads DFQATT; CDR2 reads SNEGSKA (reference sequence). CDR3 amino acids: CSARDYNEQFF. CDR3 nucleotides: TGCAGTGCGAGGGACTACAATGAGCAGTTCTTC.

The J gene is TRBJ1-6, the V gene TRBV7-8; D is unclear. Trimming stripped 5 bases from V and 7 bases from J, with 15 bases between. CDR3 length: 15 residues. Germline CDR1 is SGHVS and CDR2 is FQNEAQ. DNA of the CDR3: TGTGCCAGCAGCCCCCGGCCGGGCAGGAATTCACCCCTCCACTTT. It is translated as CASSPRPGRNSPLHF.

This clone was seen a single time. The CDR3 loop is CASSLAYQPQHF. The CDR3, as DNA: TGTGCCAGCAGTTTAGCGTACCAGCCCCAGCATTTT. V gene TRBV12-3 or TRBV12-4 combines with J gene TRBJ1-5; no clear D gene. There are 12 residues in the CDR3. V was shortened by 0 bases and J by 7 bases, with 4 bases between the two germline ends.

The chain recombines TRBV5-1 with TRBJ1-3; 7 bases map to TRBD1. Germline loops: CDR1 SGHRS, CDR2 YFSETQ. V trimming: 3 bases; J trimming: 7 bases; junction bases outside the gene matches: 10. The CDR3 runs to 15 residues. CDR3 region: CASSWGPTGRNTIYF. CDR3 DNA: TGCGCCAGCAGCTGGGGGCCGACAGGGCGGAACACCATATATTTT.

In DNA, the CDR3 is TGTGCCAGTAGTCCACAGGGGCCCACTGAAGCTTTCTTT. This codes for CASSPQGPTEAFF. The chain carries TRBV19 and TRBJ1-1; 7 nucleotides match TRBD1. V shed 5 bases and J 4 bases; nucleotides not matched to a gene: 4. Per germline, CDR1 LNHDA and CDR2 SQIVND (reference sequence). This CDR3 has 13 amino acids.

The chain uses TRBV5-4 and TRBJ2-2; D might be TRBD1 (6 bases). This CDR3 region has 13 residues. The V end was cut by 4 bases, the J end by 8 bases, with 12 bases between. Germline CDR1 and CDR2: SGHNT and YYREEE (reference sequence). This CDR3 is CASSLRGPGELFF. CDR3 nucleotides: TGTGCCAGCAGCCTCAGGGGACCTGGGGAGCTGTTTTTT.